These 2 T cell receptor beta chains were sequenced from one sample in a study of blood T cell repertoires in COVID-19. Produced via immunoSEQ multiplex PCR; TCRdb's table is partial and in-frame only. Altogether some 100,000 clones are present, 88% being singletons, with the ten largest covering 2.1%. Sequencing was done on a sample of peripheral blood. All receptors derive from a man aged 50-60 years with COVID-19, enrolled during active disease.

This CDR3 reads CASSPAGTGAYNEQFF. Written as DNA, the CDR3 is TGTGCCAGCAGCCCGGCGGGGACAGGGGCTTACAATGAGCAGTTCTTC. The chain recombines TRBV7-3 with TRBJ2-1, with 10 bases aligning to TRBD1. The V segment lost 5 bases and the J segment 4 bases; nucleotides outside the gene matches: 8. This CDR3 has 16 residues. Germline CDR1 and CDR2: SGHTA and FQGTGA.

The count of this clone is one. The V and J genes are TRBV5-1 and TRBJ1-4, with TRBD1 matching 8 bases. CDR1 is SGHRS, CDR2 YFSETQ, per germline. V shed 0 bases and J 4 bases; nucleotides not matched to a gene: 5. The CDR3 sequence is 16 residues long. The CDR3 sequence is CASSLVGDRNNEKLFF. CDR3 in DNA: TGCGCCAGCAGCTTGGTGGGGGACAGGAATAATGAAAAACTGTTTTTT.